The TCR beta chain described here comes from a study of cytomegalovirus exposure and HLA in healthy donors. Overall study: Some 85 million unique TCRs from HLA-typed donors were held in an early data release.

It was with 60 Vbeta and 13 Jbeta primers that the PCR ran. TCRdb's table, derived via immunoSEQ multiplex PCR, lists solely in-frame clones and lacks some. The profile shows approximately 170,000 clones, more than 70% of them singletons. The CDR3 contains 15 residues. Germline loops: CDR1 SGHRS, CDR2 YFSETQ. The germline V and J ends were trimmed by 0 bases and 11 bases, with 15 bases remaining between them. Notes on this clone: No antigen is known for it.

Study-level points and caveats: Most TCRs appeared rarely, but some public TCRs recurred in many donors.

This sequence originates from a male donor in good health and CMV-seronegative. The sequencing sample was made of PBMCs. This chain joins TRBV5-1 and TRBJ1-6; no reliable D call. The CDR3 sequence: CASSLVGQDKAPLHF. The CDR3 DNA is TGCGCCAGCAGCTTGGTCGGTCAGGATAAGGCACCCCTCCACTTT.